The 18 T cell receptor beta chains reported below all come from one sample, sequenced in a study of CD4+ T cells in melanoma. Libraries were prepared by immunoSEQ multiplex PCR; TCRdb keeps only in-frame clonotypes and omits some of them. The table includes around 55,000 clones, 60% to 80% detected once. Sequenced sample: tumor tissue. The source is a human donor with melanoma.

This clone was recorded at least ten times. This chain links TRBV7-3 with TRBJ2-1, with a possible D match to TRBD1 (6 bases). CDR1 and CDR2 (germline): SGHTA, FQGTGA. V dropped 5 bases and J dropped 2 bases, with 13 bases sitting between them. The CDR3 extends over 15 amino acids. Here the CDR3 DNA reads TGTGCCAGCAGCCACCTTACAGGGCCCTACAATGAGCAGTTCTTC. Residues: CASSHLTGPYNEQFF.

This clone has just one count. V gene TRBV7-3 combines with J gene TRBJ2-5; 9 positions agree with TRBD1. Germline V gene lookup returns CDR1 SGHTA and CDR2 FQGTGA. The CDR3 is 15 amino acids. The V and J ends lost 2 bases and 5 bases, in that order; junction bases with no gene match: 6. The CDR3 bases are TGTGCCAGCAGCTTATCCTCCGACAGGGGGGAGACCCAGTACTTC. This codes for CASSLSSDRGETQYF.

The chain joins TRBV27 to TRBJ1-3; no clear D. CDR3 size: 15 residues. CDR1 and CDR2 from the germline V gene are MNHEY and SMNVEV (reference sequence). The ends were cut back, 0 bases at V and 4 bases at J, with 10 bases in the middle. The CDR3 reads CASSLSPGIGNTIYF. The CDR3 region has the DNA TGTGCCAGCAGTTTATCCCCCGGGATCGGAAACACCATATATTTT.

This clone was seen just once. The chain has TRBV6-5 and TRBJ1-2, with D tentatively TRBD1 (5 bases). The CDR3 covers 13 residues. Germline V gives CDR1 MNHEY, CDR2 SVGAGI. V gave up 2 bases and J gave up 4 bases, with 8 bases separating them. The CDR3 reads CASSYGGGYGYTF. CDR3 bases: TGTGCCAGCAGTTACGGGGGGGGCTATGGCTACACCTTC.

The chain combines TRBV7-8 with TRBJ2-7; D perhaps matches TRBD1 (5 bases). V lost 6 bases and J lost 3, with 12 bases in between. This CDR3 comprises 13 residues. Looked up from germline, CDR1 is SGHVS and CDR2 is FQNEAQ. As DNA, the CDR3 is TGTGCCAGCAGGGGAAAAGGGGACTACGAGCAGTACTTC. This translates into CASRGKGDYEQYF. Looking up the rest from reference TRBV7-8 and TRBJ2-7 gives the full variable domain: GAGVSQSPRYKVAKRGQDVALRCDPISGHVSLFWYQQALGQGPEFLTYFQNEAQLDKSGLPSDRFFAERPEGSVSTLKIQRTQQEDSAVYLCASRGKGDYEQYFGPGTRLTVT.

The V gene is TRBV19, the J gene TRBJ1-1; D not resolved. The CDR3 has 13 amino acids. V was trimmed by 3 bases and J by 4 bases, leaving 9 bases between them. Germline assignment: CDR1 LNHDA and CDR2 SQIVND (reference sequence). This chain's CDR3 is CASSIGGFTEAFF. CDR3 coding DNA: TGTGCCAGTAGTATCGGAGGGTTCACTGAAGCTTTCTTT.

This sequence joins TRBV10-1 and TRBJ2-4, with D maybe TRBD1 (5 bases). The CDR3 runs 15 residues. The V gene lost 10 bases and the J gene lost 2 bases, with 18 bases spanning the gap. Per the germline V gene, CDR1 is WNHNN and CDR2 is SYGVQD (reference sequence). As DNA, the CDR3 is TGCGCCACCCGGTTCAGGGCCCGGCCCAAAAACATTCAGTACTTC. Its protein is CATRFRARPKNIQYF.

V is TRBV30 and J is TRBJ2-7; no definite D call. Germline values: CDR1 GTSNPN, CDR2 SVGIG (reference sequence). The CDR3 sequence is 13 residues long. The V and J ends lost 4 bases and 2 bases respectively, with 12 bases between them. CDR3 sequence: CAWTLSQPYEQYF. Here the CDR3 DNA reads TGTGCCTGGACCCTTTCACAGCCCTACGAGCAGTACTTC. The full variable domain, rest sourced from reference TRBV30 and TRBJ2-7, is SQTIHQWPATLVQPVGSPLSLECTVEGTSNPNLYWYRQAAGRGLQLLFYSVGIGQISSEVPQNLSASRPQDRQFILSSKKLLLSDSGFYLCAWTLSQPYEQYFGPGTRLTVT.

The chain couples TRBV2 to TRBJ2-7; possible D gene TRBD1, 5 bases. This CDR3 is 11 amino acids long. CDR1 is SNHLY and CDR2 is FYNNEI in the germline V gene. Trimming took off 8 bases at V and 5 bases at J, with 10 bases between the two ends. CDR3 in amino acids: CASAGLNEQYF. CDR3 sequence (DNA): TGTGCCAGCGCAGGGTTGAACGAGCAGTACTTC.

CDR3 DNA: TGTGCCAGCAGCTTAGGACCTTCTGGGGCCAACGTCCTGACTTTC. As protein: CASSLGPSGANVLTF. The J gene is TRBJ2-6, the V gene TRBV11-2, with no clear D. Germline values: CDR1 SGHAT, CDR2 FQNNGV. The CDR3 extends over 15 amino acids. The V end was cut by 1 base, the J end by 1 base, with 5 bases between.

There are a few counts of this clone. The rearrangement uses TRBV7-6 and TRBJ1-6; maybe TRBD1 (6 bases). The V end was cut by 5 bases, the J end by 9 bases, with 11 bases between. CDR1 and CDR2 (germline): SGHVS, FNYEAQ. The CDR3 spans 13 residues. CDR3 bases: TGTGCCAGCAGCCGCCGGGACACTTCACCCCTCCACTTT. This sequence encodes CASSRRDTSPLHF.

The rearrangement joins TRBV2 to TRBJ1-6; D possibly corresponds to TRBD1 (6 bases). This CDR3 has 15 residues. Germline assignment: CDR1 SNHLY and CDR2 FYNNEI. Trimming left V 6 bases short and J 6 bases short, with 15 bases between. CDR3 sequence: CASSLQGFGNSPLHF. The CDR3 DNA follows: TGTGCCAGCAGCCTACAGGGATTTGGTAATTCACCCCTCCACTTT.

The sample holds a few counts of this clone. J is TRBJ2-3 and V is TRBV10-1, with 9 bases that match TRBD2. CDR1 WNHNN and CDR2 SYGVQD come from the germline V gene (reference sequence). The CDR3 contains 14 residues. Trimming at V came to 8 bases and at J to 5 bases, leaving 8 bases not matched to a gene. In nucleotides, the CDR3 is TGCGCCAGCTCGGCTAGCGGGGAAGAAGATACGCAGTATTTT. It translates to CASSASGEEDTQYF.

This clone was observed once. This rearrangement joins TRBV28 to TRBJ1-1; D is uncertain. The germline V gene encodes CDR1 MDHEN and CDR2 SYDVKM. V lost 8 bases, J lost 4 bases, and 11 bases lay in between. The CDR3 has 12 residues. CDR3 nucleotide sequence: TGTGCCAGCCGAGAGGGCACCACTGAAGCTTTCTTT. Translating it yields CASREGTTEAFF.

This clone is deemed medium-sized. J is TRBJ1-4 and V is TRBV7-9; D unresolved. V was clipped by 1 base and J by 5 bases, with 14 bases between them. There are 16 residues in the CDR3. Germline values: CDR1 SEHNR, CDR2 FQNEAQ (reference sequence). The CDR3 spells CASSLVAATANEKLFF. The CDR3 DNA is TGTGCCAGCAGCTTAGTGGCGGCTACCGCAAATGAAAAACTGTTTTTT.

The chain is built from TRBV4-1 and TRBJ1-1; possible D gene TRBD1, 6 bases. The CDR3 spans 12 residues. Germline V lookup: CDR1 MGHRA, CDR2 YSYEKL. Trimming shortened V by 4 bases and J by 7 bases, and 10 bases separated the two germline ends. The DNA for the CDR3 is TGCGCCAGCAGCCTCACAGGGATTGAAGCTTTCTTT. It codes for CASSLTGIEAFF.

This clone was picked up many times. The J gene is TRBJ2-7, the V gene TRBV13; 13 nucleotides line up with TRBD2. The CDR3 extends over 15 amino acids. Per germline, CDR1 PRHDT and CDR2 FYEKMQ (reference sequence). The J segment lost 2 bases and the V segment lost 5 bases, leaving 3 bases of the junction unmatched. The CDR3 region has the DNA TGTGCCAGCAGCACGGGACTAGCGGGGACCTACGAGCAGTACTTC. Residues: CASSTGLAGTYEQYF.

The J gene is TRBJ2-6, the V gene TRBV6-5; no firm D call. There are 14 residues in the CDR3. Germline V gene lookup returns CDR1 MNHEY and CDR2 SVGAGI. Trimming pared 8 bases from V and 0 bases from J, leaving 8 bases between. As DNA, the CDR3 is TGTGCCAGCCGGATCGGCTCTGGGGCCAACGTCCTGACTTTC. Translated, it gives CASRIGSGANVLTF.